This is a list of T cell receptor beta chains from one sample in a study of T cell responses to AZD1222 COVID-19 vaccine. Data came from immunoSEQ multiplex PCR; TCRdb stores just in-frame clones and leaves some out. Among about 180,000 clones, over 90% were seen once, and the ten largest hold approximately 1.8%. This material consisted of peripheral blood, taken 28 days after the second AZD1222 dose. The receptors derive from an adult who received the AZD1222 COVID-19 vaccine. CDR3s include the opening cysteine and the closing phenylalanine or tryptophan. The order of the fields is CDR3 protein, CDR3 DNA, J gene, clone size, D gene, V gene. A D gene is named only where the DNA matches it firmly. Rows give clone size only sometimes, using once, few, many, or a class for an expanded clone.

CDR3 protein: CASSSGTSGVTYEQYF
CDR3 DNA: TGTGCCAGCAGTTCCGGGACTAGCGGGGTGACCTACGAGCAGTACTTC
J gene: TRBJ2-7
clone size: -
D gene: TRBD2
V gene: TRBV28

CDR3 protein: CASSQGGRSSYEQYF
CDR3 DNA: TGTGCCAGCAGCCAAGGGGGGCGGAGCTCCTACGAGCAGTACTTC
J gene: TRBJ2-7
clone size: -
D gene: -
V gene: TRBV3-1/TRBV3-2

CDR3 protein: CAWSRGPDQPQHF
CDR3 DNA: TGTGCCTGGAGTCGGGGTCCCGATCAGCCCCAGCATTTT
J gene: TRBJ1-5
clone size: -
D gene: -
V gene: TRBV30

CDR3 protein: CASRLGAGEKETQYF
CDR3 DNA: TGTGCCAGTCGCCTGGGGGCGGGGGAGAAGGAGACCCAGTACTTC
J gene: TRBJ2-5
clone size: -
D gene: -
V gene: TRBV6-5

CDR3 protein: CASSQGWGQNTEAFF
CDR3 DNA: TGCGCCAGCAGCCAAGGGTGGGGACAGAACACTGAAGCTTTCTTT
J gene: TRBJ1-1
clone size: -
D gene: -
V gene: TRBV4-1

CDR3 protein: CASSLSVLRSYEQYF
CDR3 DNA: TGTGCCAGCAGTTTATCCGTACTCCGGTCCTACGAGCAGTACTTC
J gene: TRBJ2-7
clone size: -
D gene: -
V gene: TRBV27

CDR3 protein: CASSPGQGRQHTQYF
CDR3 DNA: TGTGCCAGTAGTCCCGGACAGGGACGTCAGCATACGCAGTATTTT
J gene: TRBJ2-3
clone size: once
D gene: TRBD1
V gene: TRBV19

CDR3 protein: CASSQDLVRFF
CDR3 DNA: TGTGCCAGCAGCCAAGATTTGGTGCGGTTCTTC
J gene: TRBJ2-1
clone size: -
D gene: -
V gene: TRBV3-1/TRBV3-2

CDR3 protein: CASSQRGTGANQPQHF
CDR3 DNA: TGTGCCAGCTCACAAAGGGGGACAGGGGCGAATCAGCCCCAGCATTTT
J gene: TRBJ1-5
clone size: -
D gene: TRBD1
V gene: TRBV18

CDR3 protein: CASSPTAEQYF
CDR3 DNA: TGTGCCAGCAGTCCAACAGCTGAGCAGTACTTC
J gene: TRBJ2-7
clone size: -
D gene: -
V gene: TRBV27

CDR3 protein: CASSQDFSAATDTQYF
CDR3 DNA: TGTGCCAGCAGCCAAGATTTTTCGGCGGCCACAGATACGCAGTATTTT
J gene: TRBJ2-3
clone size: -
D gene: -
V gene: TRBV3-1/TRBV3-2

CDR3 protein: CASSLDASGSGTGELFF
CDR3 DNA: TGTGCCAGCAGCTTGGACGCTAGCGGGAGTGGCACCGGGGAGCTGTTTTTT
J gene: TRBJ2-2
clone size: once
D gene: TRBD2
V gene: TRBV5-4

CDR3 protein: CASSLVRGSRANYGYTF
CDR3 DNA: TGTGCCAGCAGCTTAGTTCGCGGCAGCCGTGCTAACTATGGCTACACCTTC
J gene: TRBJ1-2
clone size: -
D gene: -
V gene: TRBV11-2

CDR3 protein: CASSSGTYVNQPQHF
CDR3 DNA: TGTGCCAGCAGTTCCGGGACCTACGTCAATCAGCCCCAGCATTTT
J gene: TRBJ1-5
clone size: -
D gene: -
V gene: TRBV6-5

CDR3 protein: CASSSIQDHNEKLFF
CDR3 DNA: TGTGCCAGCAGCTCGATCCAGGACCATAATGAAAAACTGTTTTTT
J gene: TRBJ1-4
clone size: once
D gene: -
V gene: TRBV13

CDR3 protein: CATSRDLPGQGGMGTQYF
CDR3 DNA: TGTGCCACCAGCAGAGATCTTCCGGGACAGGGTGGTATGGGTACGCAGTATTTT
J gene: TRBJ2-3
clone size: -
D gene: TRBD1
V gene: TRBV15

CDR3 protein: CASSPDTSSYEQYF
CDR3 DNA: TGTGCCAGCAGCCCGGACACGAGCTCCTACGAGCAGTACTTC
J gene: TRBJ2-7
clone size: -
D gene: -
V gene: TRBV3-1/TRBV3-2

CDR3 protein: CASSLDQETQYF
CDR3 DNA: TGTGCCAGCAGTTTAGATCAAGAGACCCAGTACTTC
J gene: TRBJ2-5
clone size: -
D gene: -
V gene: TRBV27

CDR3 protein: CASSHGTGVTLSNQPQHF
CDR3 DNA: TGTGCCAGCAGTCACGGGACAGGGGTAACGTTAAGCAATCAGCCCCAGCATTTT
J gene: TRBJ1-5
clone size: -
D gene: TRBD1
V gene: TRBV6-2/TRBV6-3

CDR3 protein: CASSLQGPTNYGYTF
CDR3 DNA: TGTGCCAGCAGCTTACAGGGGCCTACTAACTATGGCTACACCTTC
J gene: TRBJ1-2
clone size: -
D gene: TRBD1
V gene: TRBV5-8

CDR3 protein: CAWSSGYEQYF
CDR3 DNA: TGTGCCTGGTCCAGCGGCTACGAGCAGTACTTC
J gene: TRBJ2-7
clone size: -
D gene: -
V gene: TRBV30

CDR3 protein: CASSLAGLGEKLFF
CDR3 DNA: TGTGCCAGCAGCTTAGCAGGGTTGGGGGAAAAACTGTTTTTT
J gene: TRBJ1-4
clone size: once
D gene: -
V gene: TRBV7-9

CDR3 protein: CASSQQVQETQYF
CDR3 DNA: TGTGCCAGCAGTCAACAGGTTCAAGAGACCCAGTACTTC
J gene: TRBJ2-5
clone size: -
D gene: -
V gene: TRBV3-1/TRBV3-2

CDR3 protein: CASRSPLGYEQYF
CDR3 DNA: TGTGCCAGCAGAAGCCCCTTGGGTTACGAGCAGTACTTC
J gene: TRBJ2-7
clone size: -
D gene: -
V gene: TRBV12-3/TRBV12-4

CDR3 protein: CASNPRGLGNIQYF
CDR3 DNA: TGTGCCAGCAACCCAAGGGGTCTAGGTAACATTCAGTACTTC
J gene: TRBJ2-4
clone size: -
D gene: -
V gene: TRBV5-6

CDR3 protein: CASSLGAGPDTQYF
CDR3 DNA: TGCGCCAGCAGCTTGGGGGCTGGTCCAGATACGCAGTATTTT
J gene: TRBJ2-3
clone size: -
D gene: -
V gene: TRBV5-1

CDR3 protein: CASSLTDTQYF
CDR3 DNA: TGTGCCAGCAGTTTAACTGATACGCAGTATTTT
J gene: TRBJ2-3
clone size: -
D gene: -
V gene: TRBV28

CDR3 protein: CASSQLWDTQYF
CDR3 DNA: TGTGCCAGCAGCCAACTATGGGATACGCAGTATTTT
J gene: TRBJ2-3
clone size: few
D gene: -
V gene: TRBV16

CDR3 protein: CASSPPNPLGRTGELFF
CDR3 DNA: TGTGCCAGCTCACCACCGAATCCCCTAGGAAGGACCGGGGAGCTGTTTTTT
J gene: TRBJ2-2
clone size: -
D gene: -
V gene: TRBV18

CDR3 protein: CASSPSRGIDNYGYTF
CDR3 DNA: TGTGCCAGCAGCCCTAGTAGGGGGATCGATAACTATGGCTACACCTTC
J gene: TRBJ1-2
clone size: -
D gene: -
V gene: TRBV7-9

CDR3 protein: CASSPMGDTQYF
CDR3 DNA: TGTGCCAGTAGTCCAATGGGGGATACGCAGTATTTT
J gene: TRBJ2-3
clone size: -
D gene: -
V gene: TRBV19

CDR3 protein: CASSPPGQSQETQYF
CDR3 DNA: TGCGCCAGCAGCCCGCCCGGACAGAGCCAAGAGACCCAGTACTTC
J gene: TRBJ2-5
clone size: -
D gene: -
V gene: TRBV4-1

CDR3 protein: CAISETVDLGNEQFF
CDR3 DNA: TGTGCCATCAGTGAGACTGTTGATCTAGGGAATGAGCAGTTCTTC
J gene: TRBJ2-1
clone size: -
D gene: -
V gene: TRBV10-3

CDR3 protein: CAISESLGGQPQHF
CDR3 DNA: TGTGCCATCAGTGAGTCGTTGGGAGGACAGCCCCAGCATTTT
J gene: TRBJ1-5
clone size: -
D gene: -
V gene: TRBV10-3

CDR3 protein: CASSEEDNSGNTIYF
CDR3 DNA: TGTGCCAGCAGTGAAGAGGACAACTCTGGAAACACCATATATTTT
J gene: TRBJ1-3
clone size: -
D gene: -
V gene: TRBV2

CDR3 protein: CATTSGVNTEAFF
CDR3 DNA: TGTGCCACCACCTCAGGGGTGAACACTGAAGCTTTCTTT
J gene: TRBJ1-1
clone size: -
D gene: -
V gene: TRBV15

CDR3 protein: CASSLKRGWNQPQHF
CDR3 DNA: TGTGCCAGCAGCTTAAAAAGGGGTTGGAATCAGCCCCAGCATTTT
J gene: TRBJ1-5
clone size: -
D gene: -
V gene: TRBV7-8

CDR3 protein: CGTGNQPQHF
CDR3 DNA: TGTGGGACAGGAAATCAGCCCCAGCATTTT
J gene: TRBJ1-5
clone size: -
D gene: TRBD1
V gene: TRBV28

CDR3 protein: CAWSSAGPEAFF
CDR3 DNA: TGTGCCTGGAGCTCTGCAGGGCCGGAAGCTTTCTTT
J gene: TRBJ1-1
clone size: -
D gene: -
V gene: TRBV30

CDR3 protein: CSVVPPVGGYEQYF
CDR3 DNA: TGCAGCGTTGTGCCCCCTGTCGGAGGCTACGAGCAGTACTTC
J gene: TRBJ2-7
clone size: -
D gene: -
V gene: TRBV29-1

CDR3 protein: CASSRNGETQYF
CDR3 DNA: TGTGCCAGCAGTAGGAACGGAGAGACCCAGTACTTC
J gene: TRBJ2-5
clone size: -
D gene: -
V gene: TRBV12-3/TRBV12-4

CDR3 protein: CASSLMGDSPLHF
CDR3 DNA: TGTGCCAGCAGTTTAATGGGGGATTCACCCCTCCACTTT
J gene: TRBJ1-6
clone size: -
D gene: -
V gene: TRBV12-3/TRBV12-4

CDR3 protein: CASSQRKGQGGDGYTF
CDR3 DNA: TGTGCCAGCAGCCAGCGGAAGGGTCAGGGTGGTGATGGCTACACCTTC
J gene: TRBJ1-2
clone size: -
D gene: -
V gene: TRBV7-2

CDR3 protein: CSASGLAGGYNEQFF
CDR3 DNA: TGCAGTGCTAGTGGGCTAGCGGGGGGCTACAATGAGCAGTTCTTC
J gene: TRBJ2-1
clone size: -
D gene: TRBD2
V gene: TRBV20-1

CDR3 protein: CASSIWGRGNEKLFF
CDR3 DNA: TGTGCCAGTAGTATTTGGGGCAGGGGCAATGAAAAACTGTTTTTT
J gene: TRBJ1-4
clone size: -
D gene: -
V gene: TRBV19

CDR3 protein: CASSLGWRRPYRETQYF
CDR3 DNA: TGTGCCAGCAGCTTAGGATGGCGGAGACCATATCGAGAGACCCAGTACTTC
J gene: TRBJ2-5
clone size: -
D gene: -
V gene: TRBV7-6

CDR3 protein: CASSLPLAGETQYF
CDR3 DNA: TGTGCCAGCAGCTTGCCCTTGGCGGGGGAGACCCAGTACTTC
J gene: TRBJ2-5
clone size: -
D gene: -
V gene: TRBV5-4

CDR3 protein: CASSLAGYPSYNEQFF
CDR3 DNA: TGCGCCAGCAGCTTGGCAGGCTACCCCTCCTACAATGAGCAGTTCTTC
J gene: TRBJ2-1
clone size: -
D gene: -
V gene: TRBV5-1

CDR3 protein: CASSLEGTGELFF
CDR3 DNA: TGCGCCAGCAGCTTGGAGGGGACCGGGGAGCTGTTTTTT
J gene: TRBJ2-2
clone size: few
D gene: -
V gene: TRBV5-1

CDR3 protein: CASRRQGSGYTF
CDR3 DNA: TGTGCCAGCAGGCGACAGGGGTCTGGCTACACCTTC
J gene: TRBJ1-2
clone size: -
D gene: TRBD1
V gene: TRBV14

CDR3 protein: CASSEGDSGRNEQFF
CDR3 DNA: TGTGCCAGCAGTGAAGGCGATAGCGGGAGGAATGAGCAGTTCTTC
J gene: TRBJ2-1
clone size: -
D gene: TRBD2
V gene: TRBV6-1

CDR3 protein: CASSSGQGDEKLFF
CDR3 DNA: TGTGCCAGCAGCTCGGGACAGGGGGATGAAAAACTGTTTTTT
J gene: TRBJ1-4
clone size: -
D gene: TRBD1
V gene: TRBV7-9

CDR3 protein: CASSQGPSGKSYEQYF
CDR3 DNA: TGCGCCAGCAGCCAAGGCCCTAGCGGGAAATCCTACGAGCAGTACTTC
J gene: TRBJ2-7
clone size: few
D gene: TRBD2
V gene: TRBV4-1

CDR3 protein: CASSEGLAGGSEQFF
CDR3 DNA: TGTGCCAGCAGCGAGGGACTAGCGGGGGGAAGTGAGCAGTTCTTC
J gene: TRBJ2-1
clone size: -
D gene: TRBD2
V gene: TRBV9

CDR3 protein: CASRRLAGSTDTQYF
CDR3 DNA: TGTGCCAGCCGCCGACTAGCGGGCTCCACAGATACGCAGTATTTT
J gene: TRBJ2-3
clone size: -
D gene: TRBD2
V gene: TRBV2